Each of the 27 T cell receptor beta chains below was sequenced from the same sample in a study of cytotoxic CD8 clonotypes in ibrutinib-treated CLL. Method: immunoSEQ multiplex PCR; TCRdb's copy keeps in-frame clones and lacks some. In the table there are approximately 130,000 clones, 84% of which are singletons. The sample here was PBMCs, taken after 24 months of ibrutinib treatment. The receptor set was obtained from a human donor with chronic lymphocytic leukemia.

This rearrangement joins TRBV5-1 to TRBJ2-1; 8 bases agree with TRBD2. J gave up 6 bases and V 3 bases, and 5 bases lay outside the gene matches. The CDR3 is 14 residues long. Looked up from germline, CDR1 is SGHRS and CDR2 is YFSETQ. The CDR3 spells CASSSSGTSNEQFF. The CDR3 DNA is TGCGCCAGCAGCTCATCCGGGACTAGCAATGAGCAGTTCTTC. The variable domain in full, completed from reference TRBV5-1 and TRBJ2-1, reads KAGVTQTPRYLIKTRGQQVTLSCSPISGHRSVSWYQQTPGQGLQFLFEYFSETQRNKGNFPGRFSGRQFSNSRSEMNVSTLELGDSALYLCASSSSGTSNEQFFGPGTRLTVL.

V usage is TRBV7-9 and J usage is TRBJ2-2; 11 bases line up with TRBD1. There are 16 residues in the CDR3. Trimming removed 4 bases from V and 5 bases from J; junction bases left unmatched: 6. Germline V gene lookup returns CDR1 SEHNR and CDR2 FQNEAQ (reference sequence). CDR3 bases: TGTGCCAGCAGCTACCGGGACAGGGGGTTTACCGGGGAGCTGTTTTTT. Its translation is CASSYRDRGFTGELFF.

This sequence joins TRBV4-1 and TRBJ2-3, with TRBD2 matching 7 bases. The junction had 9 bases not matched to a gene; V was cut back by 0 bases and J by 3 bases. Germline values: CDR1 MGHRA, CDR2 YSYEKL. CDR3 size: 17 residues. CDR3: CASSQDFIGLGTDTQYF. The CDR3 DNA sequence: TGCGCCAGCAGCCAAGATTTTATCGGACTAGGGACAGATACGCAGTATTTT.

The chain couples TRBV7-3 to TRBJ2-6; D is perhaps TRBD1 or TRBD2 (5 bases each). Germline V gives CDR1 SGHTA, CDR2 FQGTGA. V lost 5 bases and J lost 2, with 13 bases in between. This CDR3 has 16 residues. The CDR3 spells CASSVDRDPGANVLTF. In DNA, the CDR3 is TGTGCCAGCAGCGTAGACCGGGACCCTGGGGCCAACGTCCTGACTTTC.

V and J are TRBV7-8 and TRBJ2-7; D is uncertain. The CDR3 is made up of 13 amino acids. V was cut by 3 bases and J by 5 bases, with 11 bases left in between. Germline values: CDR1 SGHVS, CDR2 FQNEAQ. This chain's CDR3 is CASSFRYGNEQYF. CDR3 DNA: TGTGCCAGCAGCTTTCGTTATGGGAACGAGCAGTACTTC. Full variable domain (missing parts from reference TRBV7-8 and TRBJ2-7): GAGVSQSPRYKVAKRGQDVALRCDPISGHVSLFWYQQALGQGPEFLTYFQNEAQLDKSGLPSDRFFAERPEGSVSTLKIQRTQQEDSAVYLCASSFRYGNEQYFGPGTRLTVT.

This chain joins TRBV30 and TRBJ1-5, with D possibly TRBD1 on 6 matching bases. The CDR3 spans 16 residues. Trimming took off 0 bases at V and 1 base at J, with 13 bases between the two ends. CDR1 and CDR2 (germline): GTSNPN, SVGIG (reference sequence). The CDR3 nucleotides are TGTGCCTGGAGTGTGAGGGGCAGGGGAAGCAATCAGCCCCAGCATTTT. Translation: CAWSVRGRGSNQPQHF. The variable domain in full, with the rest retrieved from reference TRBV30 and TRBJ1-5, is SQTIHQWPATLVQPVGSPLSLECTVEGTSNPNLYWYRQAAGRGLQLLFYSVGIGQISSEVPQNLSASRPQDRQFILSSKKLLLSDSGFYLCAWSVRGRGSNQPQHFGDGTRLSIL.

The gene calls are TRBV5-4 and TRBJ1-2; D gene uncertain. Germline V gene sequence: CDR1 SGHNT, CDR2 YYREEE (reference sequence). Trimming took 0 bases from V and 7 from J, leaving 10 bases between them. The CDR3 runs 13 residues. CDR3 sequence reads: CASSLEVVSGYTF. The CDR3 DNA sequence: TGTGCCAGCAGCTTGGAGGTGGTGAGTGGCTACACCTTC.

This clone has only a few counts. Its ends do not fully match the called genes, so a read error is possible. The gene calls are TRBV18 and TRBJ1-5; D not resolved. Germline lookup yields CDR1 KGHSH and CDR2 LQKENI. This CDR3 has 11 residues. As DNA, the CDR3 is TGTGCCAGCTCATCGGACGGGCCCCTGCATTTT. This codes for CASSSDGPLHF.

V gene TRBV11-2 combines with J gene TRBJ2-7, with 10 bases identical to TRBD2. The CDR3 is 16 residues long. V gave up 5 bases and J gave up 0 bases; unmatched junction bases: 7. The germline V gene has CDR1 SGHAT and CDR2 FQNNGV. The CDR3 protein is CASSPRLAGLSYEQYF. In DNA form, the CDR3 reads TGTGCCAGCAGCCCAAGACTAGCGGGTCTCTCCTACGAGCAGTACTTC. Supplemented by reference TRBV11-2 and TRBJ2-7, the full variable domain reads EAGVAQSPRYKIIEKRQSVAFWCNPISGHATLYWYQQILGQGPKLLIQFQNNGVVDDSQLPKDRFSAERLKGVDSTLKIQPAKLEDSAVYLCASSPRLAGLSYEQYFGPGTRLTVT.

The J gene is TRBJ2-5, the V gene TRBV6-5; D gene ambiguous. This CDR3 has 11 residues. CDR1 MNHEY and CDR2 SVGAGI come from the germline V gene. V lost 6 bases and J lost 5, with 7 bases in between. The CDR3 bases are TGTGCCAGCAGCACTGGGGAGACCCAGTACTTC. This codes for CASSTGETQYF.

The gene calls are TRBV5-4 and TRBJ2-7; D remains ambiguous. Germline V gene data show CDR1 as SGHNT and CDR2 as YYREEE (reference sequence). Trimming took off 3 bases at V and 2 bases at J, with 3 bases between the two ends. The CDR3 is 11 amino acids. CDR3 protein: CASSSAYEQYF. The CDR3 DNA follows: TGTGCCAGCAGCTCTGCCTACGAGCAGTACTTC.

The chain links TRBV5-1 to TRBJ2-5; 7 bases line up with TRBD1. Germline V gene sequence: CDR1 SGHRS, CDR2 YFSETQ. The CDR3 totals 16 residues. V trimming: 4 bases; J trimming: 0 bases; junction bases outside the gene matches: 9. The CDR3 DNA follows: TGCGCCAGCAGCATTCCACGCGACAGGGACCAAGAGACCCAGTACTTC. It translates to CASSIPRDRDQETQYF.

The rearrangement links TRBV11-2 to TRBJ2-3; the match to TRBD2 covers 8 bases. The CDR3 has 15 residues. Unmatched junction bases numbered 2, after V lost 0 bases and J lost 3 bases. Germline lookup yields CDR1 SGHAT and CDR2 FQNNGV. The chain's CDR3 is CASSLDRGGTDTQYF. The DNA for the CDR3 is TGTGCCAGCAGCTTAGATCGGGGGGGTACAGATACGCAGTATTTT.

The chain uses TRBV4-3 and TRBJ1-1; 7 bases are a match to TRBD1. V was pared by 4 bases and J by 5 bases, with 7 bases of the junction left unmatched. Germline V gene sequence: CDR1 LGHNA, CDR2 YSLEER. The CDR3 has 14 residues. This CDR3 reads CASSLLPGGTEAFF. DNA of the CDR3: TGCGCCAGCAGCCTGCTACCAGGGGGTACTGAAGCTTTCTTT.

The chain has TRBV7-2 and TRBJ1-6; D is uncertain. Germline CDR1 reads SGHTA; CDR2 reads FQGNSA. The CDR3 consists of 15 residues. The V and J ends lost 8 bases and 7 bases respectively, with 18 bases between them. The CDR3 here is CASGRLGSGNSPLHF. The CDR3 nucleotides are TGTGCCAGCGGCCGGCTCGGGTCCGGCAATTCACCCCTCCACTTT.

This clone appeared a single time. This sequence joins TRBV10-3 and TRBJ1-3, with 9 positions matching TRBD1. After removal of 6 bases from V and 2 bases from J, the junction contained 2 bases not matched to a gene. CDR1 and CDR2 (germline): ENHRY, SYGVKD. This CDR3 spans 14 amino acids. This chain's CDR3 is CAIRGTGTGNTIYF. As DNA, the CDR3 is TGTGCCATCAGGGGGACAGGGACTGGAAACACCATATATTTT.

The rearrangement links TRBV9 to TRBJ1-1; D is unclear. Deletions cut 3 bases from V and 5 bases from J, with 14 bases between. In germline, CDR1 is SGDLS, CDR2 YYNGEE. This CDR3 has 14 amino acids. CDR3: CASSAHDYPTEAFF. For the CDR3, the DNA is TGTGCCAGCAGCGCCCACGATTATCCGACTGAAGCTTTCTTT. Together with reference TRBV9 and TRBJ1-1, the CDR3 gives the full variable domain: DSGVTQTPKHLITATGQRVTLRCSPRSGDLSVYWYQQSLDQGLQFLIQYYNGEERAKGNILERFSAQQFPDLHSELNLSSLELGDSALYFCASSAHDYPTEAFFGQGTRLTVV.

This chain connects TRBV19 to TRBJ2-5, with TRBD2 as a possible D gene (6 bases). V lost 5 bases to trimming and J lost 4 bases, with 11 bases between them. The CDR3 length is 13 residues. CDR1 and CDR2 (germline): LNHDA, SQIVND (reference sequence). The CDR3 sequence is CASSGGFPETQYF. The CDR3 DNA reads TGTGCCAGTAGTGGAGGGTTTCCAGAGACCCAGTACTTC.

This sequence joins TRBV20-1 and TRBJ1-5; no definite D call. Trimming pared 2 bases from V and 13 bases from J, leaving 3 bases between. Germline CDR1 reads DFQATT; CDR2 reads SNEGSKA (reference sequence). This CDR3 has 8 amino acids. The CDR3 sequence is CSARLQHF. CDR3 nucleotides: TGCAGTGCTAGATTACAGCATTTT.

The count of this clone is one. The chain joins TRBV6-5 to TRBJ2-1, with 8 bases fitting TRBD1. This CDR3 is 12 amino acids long. The germline gives CDR1 MNHEY, CDR2 SVGAGI. V shed 5 bases, J shed 8 bases, and the junction held 2 bases outside the gene matches. The CDR3 loop is CASSRRGHEQFF. The CDR3 DNA is TGTGCCAGCAGTCGCAGGGGGCATGAGCAGTTCTTC.

This chain links TRBV29-1 with TRBJ2-7; the match to TRBD2 covers 8 bases. CDR1 and CDR2 (germline): SQVTM, ANQGSEA. The CDR3 runs to 14 residues. The V gene end was trimmed by 6 bases and the J gene end by 2 bases; junction bases not matched to a gene: 9. Written as DNA, the CDR3 is TGCAGCGTCCAGCCGGGGGGGCCGACCTACGAGCAGTACTTC. Its protein product is CSVQPGGPTYEQYF.

The chain recombines TRBV5-5 with TRBJ2-3, with TRBD1 as a possible D gene (6 bases). The CDR3 totals 13 residues. The germline V and J ends were trimmed by 6 bases and 1 base, with 9 bases remaining between them. The germline CDR1 and CDR2 sequences are SGHKS and YYEKEE (reference sequence). The CDR3 DNA is TGTGCCAGCACAGGGGCCCGCACAGATACGCAGTATTTT. As protein: CASTGARTDTQYF.

The chain recombines TRBV10-3 with TRBJ2-5; D is uncertain. Germline V gives CDR1 ENHRY, CDR2 SYGVKD. The V gene lost 1 base and the J gene lost 1 base, with 7 bases spanning the gap. The CDR3 has 14 residues. DNA of the CDR3: TGTGCCATCAGTGAGTTTGGCCTCCAAGAGACCCAGTACTTC. It is translated as CAISEFGLQETQYF.

The rearrangement uses TRBV9 and TRBJ2-4; D is perhaps TRBD1 (5 bases). Looked up from germline, CDR1 is SGDLS and CDR2 is YYNGEE. Trimming left V 3 bases short and J 7 bases short, with 8 bases between. CDR3 size: 12 residues. The CDR3 DNA is TGTGCCAGCAGCGAGGACACGAACATTCAGTACTTC. Its protein product is CASSEDTNIQYF. Full variable domain (rest looked up from reference TRBV9 and TRBJ2-4): DSGVTQTPKHLITATGQRVTLRCSPRSGDLSVYWYQQSLDQGLQFLIQYYNGEERAKGNILERFSAQQFPDLHSELNLSSLELGDSALYFCASSEDTNIQYFGAGTRLSVL.

V gene TRBV7-9 combines with J gene TRBJ2-3; D remains unclear. Per the germline V gene, CDR1 is SEHNR and CDR2 is FQNEAQ (reference sequence). The CDR3 totals 12 residues. The V end was cut by 2 bases, the J end by 15 bases, with 15 bases between. DNA of the CDR3: TGTGCCAGCAGCTTAACGGACCCCTTGAGTTATTTT. Protein sequence: CASSLTDPLSYF.

This chain links TRBV7-2 with TRBJ2-7; no reliable D call. The CDR3 length is 13 residues. V lost 7 bases and J 3 bases, leaving 13 bases between the germline ends. CDR1 and CDR2 from the germline V gene are SGHTA and FQGNSA. For the CDR3, the DNA is TGTGCCAGCACCACCCCGGCTAACTACGAGCAGTACTTC. Residues: CASTTPANYEQYF.

This clone has a handful of counts. The chain carries TRBV25-1 and TRBJ1-1; D uncertain. The CDR3 has 11 amino acids. Trimming took off 6 bases at V and 1 base at J, with 3 bases between the two ends. In germline, CDR1 is MGHDK, CDR2 SYGVNS. The CDR3 loop is CASRRNTEAFF. The CDR3 bases are TGTGCCAGCAGACGGAACACTGAAGCTTTCTTT.